This TCR beta chain was sequenced during a study of T cells expressing NK-cell markers. Study information: Seropositivity for HCMV was found in seven of the eight sequenced donors, with one seronegative.

The CDR3 is made up of 14 amino acids. Germline loops: CDR1 LNHNV, CDR2 YYDKDF (reference sequence). TCRdb re-called the 5' RACE reads and shows each CDR3 protein once, DNA omitted. This repertoire comprises about 450,000 distinct CDR3 sequences; its ten largest clones make up about 7.1%. The sample was blood T cells: a sorted CD56 or NKG2C T cell subset, CD4+ or CD8+ T cells, or bulk PBMC T cells (not recorded which). This receptor was identified in a woman aged 18-70 years in good health. The chain recombines TRBV15 with TRBJ1-4; TCRdb gives TRBD1 as the D gene, but with no DNA this cannot be confirmed. The CDR3 sequence: CATSRDGAGEKLFF. Variable domain in full (rest from reference TRBV15 and TRBJ1-4): DAMVIQNPRYQVTQFGKPVTLSCSQTLNHNVMYWYQQKSSQAPKLLFHYYDKDFNNEADTPDNFQSRRPNTSFCFLDIRSPGLGDTAMYLCATSRDGAGEKLFFGSGTQLSVL.